The sequence of this TCR beta chain was determined in a study of T cell responses to AZD1222 COVID-19 vaccine. Study-level points and caveats: White British people made up most donors, females outnumbered males, and clonal diversity was possibly underestimated. Reportedly, close to half of spike-specific TCRs are directed against unmutated variant regions. Sampling that yielded the repertoires occurred only after the peak T cell response.

The data were produced by immunoSEQ multiplex PCR, yet TCRdb's version contains in-frame clones alone and is incomplete. The profile covers 95,000 to 150,000 clones, with roughly nine tenths appearing a single time and approximately 3.4% taken by the ten largest. This CDR3 region has 17 residues. From germline, CDR1 is SGHVS and CDR2 FNYEAQ. V was pared by 3 bases and J by 0 bases, with 7 bases of the junction left unmatched. About this clone itself: Its antigen remains unidentified.

The chain uses TRBV7-6 and TRBJ2-1; TRBD2 matches 8 bases. Specimen: peripheral blood, collected on day 0 of AZD1222 vaccination. This TCR was sampled from an adult in good health. In DNA form, the CDR3 reads TGTGCCAGCAGCTTGAACGTAGCGGGGACCTCCTACAATGAGCAGTTCTTC. It yields the protein CASSLNVAGTSYNEQFF.